Listed here are 14 T cell receptor beta chains from one sample, sequenced in a study of T cell repertoires in cytomegalovirus infection. TCRdb processed the reads anew with MiXCR; each CDR3 protein has one entry. The sample lists about 130,000 distinct CDR3 sequences; 8% to 9% were seen once. The sample consisted of PBMCs. These receptors came from a human donor in good health (CMV status not recorded). Some clones in this sample may be carry-over from other donors' samples.

This clonotype was picked up many times. The rearrangement joins TRBV7-3 to TRBJ1-2; a possible D gene is TRBD1 (5 bases). Per germline, CDR1 SGHTA and CDR2 FQGTGA. This CDR3 has 15 residues. V lost 0 bases to trimming and J lost 2 bases, with 10 bases between them. The CDR3 reads CASSLTAGRNYGYTF. DNA for the CDR3: TGTGCCAGCAGCTTAACGGCAGGGAGAAACTATGGCTACACCTTC.

This clonotype was recorded many times. This chain links TRBV9 with TRBJ1-1, with TRBD1 as a possible D gene (5 bases). This CDR3 spans 14 amino acids. Germline V gene sequence: CDR1 SGDLS, CDR2 YYNGEE. The ends were cut back, 0 bases at V and 3 bases at J, with 9 bases in the middle. For the CDR3, the DNA is TGTGCCAGCAGCGTAGCTACGGGGGACACTGAAGCTTTCTTT. Translated, it gives CASSVATGDTEAFF.

CDR3 nucleotide sequence: TGCAGTGCCCTCGGGGACCCTAATTCCTATGGCTACACCTTC. Residues: CSALGDPNSYGYTF. The genes are TRBV20-1 and TRBJ1-2, with D perhaps matching TRBD1 (5 bases). V dropped 6 bases and J dropped 4 bases, with 18 bases sitting between them. This CDR3 spans 14 amino acids. The germline gives CDR1 DFQATT, CDR2 SNEGSKA (reference sequence).

V and J are TRBV5-1 and TRBJ2-7; 11 bases map to TRBD2. Trimming cost V 0 bases and J 5 bases; bases outside gene matches: 13. The germline gives CDR1 SGHRS, CDR2 YFSETQ. The CDR3 loop spans 18 amino acids. The CDR3 coding sequence is TGCGCCAGCAGCTTGGTCATCTCGACTAGCGGGGAAAAGGACGAGCAGTACTTC. It specifies CASSLVISTSGEKDEQYF.

Concerning this clonotype: A single base separates this from a much larger clone, so it may be a read error. The chain links TRBV11-2 to TRBJ1-4, with a possible D match to TRBD1 (6 bases). The CDR3 is 16 residues long. V was clipped by 5 bases and J by 6 bases, with 19 bases between them. From germline, CDR1 is SGHAT and CDR2 FQNNGV. CDR3 coding DNA: TGTGCCAGCAGCGGGCAGGGGTTCGGTCGGGATGAAAAACTGTTTTTT. It translates to CASSGQGFGRDEKLFF.

This clonotype was counted ten times or more. The chain combines TRBV20-1 with TRBJ2-3; a possible D gene is TRBD2 (6 bases). The CDR3 consists of 15 residues. The germline gives CDR1 DFQATT, CDR2 SNEGSKA (reference sequence). V was shortened by 2 bases and J by 0 bases, with 12 bases between the two germline ends. The CDR3 nucleotides are TGCAGTGCTAGACTAGCGCGAGATAGCACAGATACGCAGTATTTT. Protein sequence: CSARLARDSTDTQYF.

This chain uses TRBV15 with TRBJ2-3; 10 nucleotides match TRBD2. The CDR3 covers 16 residues. Per the germline V gene, CDR1 is LNHNV and CDR2 is YYDKDF (reference sequence). The V gene end was trimmed by 5 bases and the J gene end by 1 base; junction bases not matched to a gene: 6. The CDR3 DNA sequence: TGTGCCACCAGCGCTACCCTAGCGGGGGGCACAGATACGCAGTATTTT. Translation gives CATSATLAGGTDTQYF.

This clonotype has ten or more counts. The chain joins TRBV6-2 or TRBV6-3 to TRBJ1-5; no clear D gene. Germline loops: CDR1 MNHEY, CDR2 SVGEGT. The CDR3 has 14 amino acids. V was pared by 7 bases and J by 4 bases, with 14 bases between. The chain's CDR3 is CASIADGKNQPQHF. The CDR3 nucleotides are TGTGCCAGCATTGCGGACGGAAAGAATCAGCCCCAGCATTTT.

This clonotype came up a few times. The rearrangement joins TRBV15 to TRBJ1-6; possibly TRBD1 for D (5 bases). This CDR3 has 14 residues. In germline, CDR1 is LNHNV, CDR2 YYDKDF (reference sequence). In DNA, the CDR3 is TGTGTCGATTCAGAGACAGTTAGGGATTCACCCCTCCACTTT. Its translation is CVDSETVRDSPLHF.

Many counts were recorded for this clonotype. The chain combines TRBV4-2 with TRBJ1-5; D is perhaps TRBD1 (5 bases). Trimming left V 0 bases short and J 5 bases short, with 11 bases between. CDR1 LGHNA and CDR2 YNFKEQ come from the germline V gene. The CDR3 runs 15 residues. The DNA for the CDR3 is TGTGCCAGCAGCCAAGATATTACGGGGGATCAGCCCCAGCATTTT. Protein: CASSQDITGDQPQHF.

This clonotype was recorded at least ten times. This chain connects TRBV7-8 to TRBJ1-3; the D gene is possibly TRBD1 (6 bases). The CDR3 runs 16 residues. The germline gives CDR1 SGHVS, CDR2 FQNEAQ. Deletions cut 5 bases from V and 3 bases from J, with 17 bases between. CDR3 sequence reads: CASSPRTAGDGNTIYF. The CDR3 DNA sequence: TGTGCCAGCAGCCCTCGGACGGCAGGGGATGGAAACACCATATATTTT. Drawing the rest from reference TRBV7-8 and TRBJ1-3, the complete variable domain is GAGVSQSPRYKVAKRGQDVALRCDPISGHVSLFWYQQALGQGPEFLTYFQNEAQLDKSGLPSDRFFAERPEGSVSTLKIQRTQQEDSAVYLCASSPRTAGDGNTIYFGEGSWLTVV.

There are many counts of this clonotype. V is TRBV5-4 and J is TRBJ2-1; 8 bases are a match to TRBD1. J lost 4 bases, V lost 4 bases, and 13 bases had no gene match. Per germline, CDR1 SGHNT and CDR2 YYREEE (reference sequence). The CDR3 loop spans 17 amino acids. The CDR3 sequence: CASSTRTGSALYNEQFF. The CDR3 DNA reads as TGTGCCAGCAGCACCCGGACAGGGTCGGCCTTATACAATGAGCAGTTCTTC.

This clonotype appeared many times. V and J are TRBV4-1 and TRBJ2-1; TRBD1 might be the D (5 bases). Germline CDR1 and CDR2: MGHRA and YSYEKL. The V and J ends lost 3 bases and 1 base respectively, with 10 bases between them. This CDR3 comprises 15 residues. This CDR3 is CASSQMTVSYNEQFF. The CDR3 nucleotides read TGCGCCAGCAGCCAGATGACAGTATCCTACAATGAGCAGTTCTTC.

This clonotype was seen many times. This rearrangement joins TRBV19 to TRBJ2-1; tentative D call: TRBD2 (6 bases). Trimming took 7 bases from V and 0 from J, leaving 13 bases between them. Germline V gene data show CDR1 as LNHDA and CDR2 as SQIVND (reference sequence). This CDR3 comprises 15 residues. In nucleotides, the CDR3 is TGTGCCAGTACCCGACTAGGAGACTCCTACAATGAGCAGTTCTTC. This gives the protein CASTRLGDSYNEQFF.